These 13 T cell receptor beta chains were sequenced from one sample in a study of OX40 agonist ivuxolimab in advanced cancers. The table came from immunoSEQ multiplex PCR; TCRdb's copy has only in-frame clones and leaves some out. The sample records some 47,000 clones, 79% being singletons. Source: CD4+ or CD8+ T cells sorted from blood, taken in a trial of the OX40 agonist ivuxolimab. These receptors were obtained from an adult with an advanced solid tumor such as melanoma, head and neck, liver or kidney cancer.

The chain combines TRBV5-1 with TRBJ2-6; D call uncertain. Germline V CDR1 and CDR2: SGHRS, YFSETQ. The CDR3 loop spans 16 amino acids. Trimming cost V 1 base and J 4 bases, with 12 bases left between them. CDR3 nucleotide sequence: TGCGCCAGCAGCTTGAGGCAGTCGAACGGGGCCAACGTCCTGACTTTC. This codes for CASSLRQSNGANVLTF.

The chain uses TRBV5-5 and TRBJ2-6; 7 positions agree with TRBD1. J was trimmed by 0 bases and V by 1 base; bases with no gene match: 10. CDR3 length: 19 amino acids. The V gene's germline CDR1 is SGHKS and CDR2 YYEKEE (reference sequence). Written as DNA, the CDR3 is TGTGCCAGCAGCTTGAGGGGGCTGGGTAGCGCCTCTGGGGCCAACGTCCTGACTTTC. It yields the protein CASSLRGLGSASGANVLTF. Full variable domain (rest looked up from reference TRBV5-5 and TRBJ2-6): DAGVTQSPTHLIKTRGQQVTLRCSPISGHKSVSWYQQVLGQGPQFIFQYYEKEERGRGNFPDRFSARQFPNYSSELNVNALLLGDSALYLCASSLRGLGSASGANVLTFGAGSRLTVL.

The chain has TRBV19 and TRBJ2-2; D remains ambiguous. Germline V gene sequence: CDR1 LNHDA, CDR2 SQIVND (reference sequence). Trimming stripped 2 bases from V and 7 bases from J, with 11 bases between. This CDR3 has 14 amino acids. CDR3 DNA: TGTGCCAGTAGTATAAATTTTAATGGCGGGGAGCTGTTTTTT. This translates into CASSINFNGGELFF.

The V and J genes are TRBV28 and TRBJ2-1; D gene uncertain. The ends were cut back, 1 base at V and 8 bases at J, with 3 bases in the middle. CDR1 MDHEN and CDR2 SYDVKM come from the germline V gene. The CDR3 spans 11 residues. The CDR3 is CASSLYDEQFF. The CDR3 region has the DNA TGTGCCAGCAGTTTATACGATGAGCAGTTCTTC.

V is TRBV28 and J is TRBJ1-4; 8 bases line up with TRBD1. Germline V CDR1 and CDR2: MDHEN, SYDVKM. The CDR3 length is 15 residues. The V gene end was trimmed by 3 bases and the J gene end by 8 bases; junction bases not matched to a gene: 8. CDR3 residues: CASSFLTGGREKLFF. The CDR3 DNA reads TGTGCCAGCAGTTTTCTAACAGGGGGGCGCGAAAAACTGTTTTTT.

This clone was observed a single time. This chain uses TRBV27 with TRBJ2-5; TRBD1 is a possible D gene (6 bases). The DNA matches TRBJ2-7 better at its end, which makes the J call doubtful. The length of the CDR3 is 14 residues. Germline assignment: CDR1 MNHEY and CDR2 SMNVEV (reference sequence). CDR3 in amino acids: CASSPWTVPYEQYF. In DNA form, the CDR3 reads TGTGCCAGCAGTCCCTGGACAGTACCTTACGAGCAGTACTTC.

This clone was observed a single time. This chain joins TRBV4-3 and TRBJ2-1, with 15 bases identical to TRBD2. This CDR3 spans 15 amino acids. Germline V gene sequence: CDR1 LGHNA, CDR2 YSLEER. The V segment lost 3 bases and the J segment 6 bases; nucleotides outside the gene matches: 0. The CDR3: CASSQGLAGGNEQFF. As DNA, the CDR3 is TGCGCCAGCAGCCAGGGACTAGCGGGGGGCAATGAGCAGTTCTTC.

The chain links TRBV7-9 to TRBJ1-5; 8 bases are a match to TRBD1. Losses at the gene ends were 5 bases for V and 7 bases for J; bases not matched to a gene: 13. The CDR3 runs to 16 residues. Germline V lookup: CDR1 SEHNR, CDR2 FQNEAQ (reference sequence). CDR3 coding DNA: TGTGCCAGCAGCAAGGGAGCGTTGGCAGGGGGCCAGCCCCAGCATTTT. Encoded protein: CASSKGALAGGQPQHF.

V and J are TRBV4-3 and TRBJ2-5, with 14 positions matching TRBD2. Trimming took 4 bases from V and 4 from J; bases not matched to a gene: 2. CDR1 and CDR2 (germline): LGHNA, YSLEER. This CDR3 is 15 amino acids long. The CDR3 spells CASSLGTSGGETQYF. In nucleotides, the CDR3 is TGCGCCAGCAGCCTCGGGACTAGCGGGGGAGAGACCCAGTACTTC.

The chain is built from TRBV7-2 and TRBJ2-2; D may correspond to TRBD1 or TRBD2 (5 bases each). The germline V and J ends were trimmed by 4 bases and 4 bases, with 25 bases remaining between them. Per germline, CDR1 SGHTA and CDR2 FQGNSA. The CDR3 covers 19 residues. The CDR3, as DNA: TGTGCCAGCAGCTACGCCGGGACCCGCGACTCCTCTCTCACCGGGGAGCTGTTTTTT. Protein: CASSYAGTRDSSLTGELFF.

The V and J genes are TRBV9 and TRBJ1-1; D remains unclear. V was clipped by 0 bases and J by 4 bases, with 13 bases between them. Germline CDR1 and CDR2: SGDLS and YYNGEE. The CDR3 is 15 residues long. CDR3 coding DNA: TGTGCCAGCAGCGTAGTGCACCAAGCAGGCACTGAAGCTTTCTTT. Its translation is CASSVVHQAGTEAFF.

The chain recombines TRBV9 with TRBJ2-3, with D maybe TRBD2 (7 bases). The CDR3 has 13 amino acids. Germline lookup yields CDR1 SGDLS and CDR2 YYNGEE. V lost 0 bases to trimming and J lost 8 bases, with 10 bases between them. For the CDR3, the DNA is TGTGCCAGCAGCGTAGAGGGAGGGGGTACGCAGTATTTT. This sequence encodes CASSVEGGGTQYF.

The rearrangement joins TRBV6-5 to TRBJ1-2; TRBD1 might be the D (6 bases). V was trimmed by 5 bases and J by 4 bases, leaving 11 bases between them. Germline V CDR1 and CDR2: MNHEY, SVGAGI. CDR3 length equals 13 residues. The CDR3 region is CASSPGVVYGYTF. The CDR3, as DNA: TGTGCCAGCAGTCCAGGGGTTGTCTATGGCTACACCTTC.